Listed below are T cell receptor beta chains from one sample, sequenced in a study of T cell changes during pregnancy in multiple sclerosis. Profiling relied on immunoSEQ multiplex PCR, and the TCRdb table lists in-frame clones only, not all of them. The table lists around 60,000 clones, 90% to 95% of them singletons. The material sequenced was peripheral blood, taken in the third trimester of pregnancy. These receptors originate from a female donor in good health, enrolled as a control in a pregnancy study. The CDR3 runs from the conserved cysteine through the conserved F or W. The D gene is left open where the match is weak. Clone size appears in some rows only: once, few, many, or a class for an expanded clone.

j_call,clone_size,v_call,d_call,cdr3_aa,cdr3_nt
TRBJ1-1,.,TRBV2,.,CASSRTGVREAFF,TGTGCCAGCAGTCGGACGGGGGTAAGGGAAGCTTTCTTT
TRBJ1-1,once,TRBV10-2,.,CASQGGVTEAFF,TGCGCCTCACAGGGAGGGGTCACTGAAGCTTTCTTT
TRBJ1-5,once,TRBV28,TRBD1,CASSSHDRGWDQPQHF,TGTGCCAGCAGCTCGCACGACAGGGGATGGGATCAGCCCCAGCATTTT
TRBJ2-3,once,TRBV6-4,TRBD2,CASSERTSGEKYF,TGTGCCAGCAGTGAGAGGACTAGCGGGGAAAAGTATTTT
TRBJ2-1,.,TRBV6-1,TRBD1,CASSEVRTGGYNEQFF,TGTGCCAGCAGTGAAGTGAGGACAGGGGGCTACAATGAGCAGTTCTTC
TRBJ1-3,.,TRBV7-9,.,CASSLRGDSGNTIYF,TGTGCCAGCAGCTTAAGGGGTGACTCTGGAAACACCATATATTTT
TRBJ2-2,.,TRBV10-2,TRBD2,CASSGPRETSGKGELFF,TGCGCCAGCAGTGGACCCAGGGAGACTAGCGGGAAAGGGGAGCTGTTTTTT
TRBJ2-1,.,TRBV19,.,CASSMLAGLTLNEQFF,TGTGCCAGTAGTATGTTGGCAGGTCTGACCCTCAATGAGCAGTTCTTC
TRBJ1-1,.,TRBV5-1,.,CASSLNGHQNTEAFF,TGCGCCAGCAGCTTGAACGGACACCAGAACACTGAAGCTTTCTTT
TRBJ1-2,.,TRBV5-1,.,CASSSRLEGYTF,TGCGCCAGCAGCTCCCGACTGGAGGGCTACACCTTC
TRBJ1-2,.,TRBV6-6,.,CASSYIRGAGYGYTF,TGTGCCAGCAGTTACATTCGGGGGGCGGGCTATGGCTACACCTTC
TRBJ2-7,.,TRBV11-2,TRBD2,CASSFLAGGVYEQYF,TGTGCCAGCAGCTTCTTAGCGGGGGGCGTCTACGAGCAGTACTTC
TRBJ1-1,.,TRBV11-2,.,CASSPQRATEAFF,TGTGCCAGCAGCCCCCAGAGGGCCACTGAAGCTTTCTTT
TRBJ1-1,.,TRBV19,.,CASSIRQGLEAFF,TGTGCCAGTAGTATAAGGCAGGGCCTTGAAGCTTTCTTT
TRBJ2-5,.,TRBV18,TRBD1,CASSGQAGETQYF,TGTGCCAGCTCAGGACAGGCAGGAGAGACCCAGTACTTC
TRBJ2-7,.,TRBV11-2,.,CASSFGSYEQYF,TGTGCCAGCAGCTTCGGGAGCTACGAGCAGTACTTC
TRBJ2-1,.,TRBV19,TRBD2,CASSRTSGGTFNEQFF,TGTGCCAGTAGTCGGACTAGCGGGGGGACCTTCAATGAGCAGTTCTTC
TRBJ2-1,.,TRBV7-2,TRBD1,CASSLTGQGHNEQFF,TGTGCCAGCAGCTTAACGGGACAGGGACACAATGAGCAGTTCTTC
TRBJ2-1,.,TRBV5-1,TRBD2,CASSSGLAADDEQFF,TGCGCCAGCAGCTCGGGACTAGCGGCGGACGATGAGCAGTTCTTC
TRBJ1-2,once,TRBV7-9,TRBD1,CASSSSTGGYYGYTF,TGTGCCAGCAGCAGCTCGACAGGGGGATACTATGGCTACACCTTC
TRBJ2-2,.,TRBV5-6,.,CASSLRGYGGELFF,TGTGCCAGCAGCTTGCGGGGGTACGGAGGGGAGCTGTTTTTT
TRBJ2-7,.,TRBV28,.,CASSKWRGALSYEQYF,TGTGCCAGCAGTAAATGGAGGGGAGCCCTCTCCTACGAGCAGTACTTC
TRBJ1-4,.,TRBV27,.,CASSAGAATNEKLFF,TGTGCCAGCAGTGCGGGGGCTGCAACTAATGAAAAACTGTTTTTT
TRBJ1-1,.,TRBV7-9,.,CASSPRRGRGNTEAFF,TGTGCCAGCAGTCCCCGCCGTGGCAGGGGTAACACTGAAGCTTTCTTT
TRBJ2-7,.,TRBV6-1,.,CASSAGREGSYEQYF,TGTGCCAGCAGTGCGGGCCGAGAGGGATCCTACGAGCAGTACTTC
TRBJ2-3,.,TRBV18,TRBD2,CASSPGTTTDTQYF,TGTGCCAGCTCACCGGGGACTACTACAGATACGCAGTATTTT
TRBJ2-7,once,TRBV7-6,.,CASSSGGLVEQYF,TGTGCCAGCAGCTCGGGGGGCCTGGTCGAGCAGTACTTC
TRBJ1-2,.,TRBV5-5,.,CASSEDGEPWGYTF,TGTGCCAGCAGCGAGGACGGGGAGCCTTGGGGCTACACCTTC
TRBJ2-7,.,TRBV29-1,TRBD2,CSVALAGDEQYF,TGCAGCGTTGCCCTAGCGGGAGACGAGCAGTACTTC
TRBJ2-5,.,TRBV6-5,.,CASSRLGASEETQYF,TGTGCCAGCAGCCGACTCGGGGCTAGCGAAGAGACCCAGTACTTC
TRBJ2-5,.,TRBV7-2,.,CASSLGLGNSLTQETQYF,TGTGCCAGCAGCTTAGGTCTCGGCAATAGCCTCACCCAAGAGACCCAGTACTTC